The 21 T cell receptor beta chains given below trace back to one sample, sequenced in a study of blood T cells in healthy people across ages. The second PCR ran roughly 6 to 11 cycles with a sample-barcoded 5' primer and J-beta primers. In TCRdb, the 5' RACE reads were re-called with MiXCR into one record per CDR3 protein. The sample has fewer than 800,000 distinct CDR3 sequences, more than 20% seen once. Sequenced input: blood. Receptor source: a man in his sixties or seventies in good health.

The genes are TRBV6-1 and TRBJ1-4; D is unclear. CDR3 length equals 14 residues. V lost 6 bases to trimming and J lost 0 bases, with 8 bases between them. Germline CDR1 is MNHNS and CDR2 is SASEGT. In DNA form, the CDR3 reads TGTGCCAGCAGCGTGAGGGCAACTAATGAAAAACTGTTTTTT. Its protein product is CASSVRATNEKLFF.

This clonotype was counted only a few times. The rearrangement joins TRBV10-3 to TRBJ2-4, with D perhaps TRBD2 (5 bases). This CDR3 region has 13 residues. CDR1 and CDR2 (germline): ENHRY, SYGVKD. V was pared by 4 bases and J by 7 bases, with 11 bases between. CDR3 bases: TGTGCCATCAGTGCTGGACTGGAGAACATTCAGTACTTC. It translates to CAISAGLENIQYF.

This sequence joins TRBV6-5 and TRBJ2-5, with 7 bases fitting TRBD2. The CDR3 length is 16 residues. The V and J ends lost 6 bases and 5 bases, in that order; junction bases with no gene match: 15. CDR1 is MNHEY, CDR2 SVGAGI, per germline. This chain's CDR3 is CASSPLSGGRGETQYF. The CDR3 nucleotides read TGTGCCAGCAGCCCGCTTTCTGGCGGGAGAGGGGAGACCCAGTACTTC.

This clonotype occurred a few times. The J gene is TRBJ2-2, the V gene TRBV7-8; the D gene is possibly TRBD1 (5 bases). The CDR3 has 16 residues. Germline-derived CDR1 and CDR2 are SGHVS and FQNEAQ. With 5 bases removed from V and 2 bases from J, the gap between germline ends came to 15 bases. CDR3 sequence: CASSPEGVGNTGELFF. The CDR3 nucleotides read TGTGCCAGCAGCCCAGAAGGGGTAGGAAACACCGGGGAGCTGTTTTTT.

The chain links TRBV29-1 to TRBJ2-3, with D possibly matching TRBD1 (6 bases). The germline gives CDR1 SQVTM, CDR2 ANQGSEA. The CDR3 has 14 residues. The ends were cut back, 4 bases at V and 4 bases at J, with 15 bases in the middle. DNA for the CDR3: TGCAGCGTTGGTCTAGGGGGACGCTCAGATACGCAGTATTTT. Translating gives CSVGLGGRSDTQYF.

V is TRBV29-1 and J is TRBJ2-1, with 10 nucleotides matching TRBD2. Matching the DNA end better, TRBJ2-7 makes the J call doubtful. This CDR3 comprises 13 residues. In germline, CDR1 is SQVTM, CDR2 ANQGSEA. This chain's CDR3 is CSVEVAGGYEQYF. The CDR3 DNA sequence: TGCAGCGTTGAGGTAGCGGGGGGCTACGAGCAGTACTTC.

In the case of this clonotype: Sequence at one end of the junction differs from germline and may be a read error. This chain uses TRBV20-1 with TRBJ2-3, with D maybe TRBD2 (5 bases). The germline V gene has CDR1 DFQATT and CDR2 SNEGSKA (reference sequence). CDR3 size: 11 residues. The chain's CDR3 is CSASLASTQYF. The CDR3 bases are TGCAGCGCTAGTCTAGCATCTACGCAGTATTTT.

V is TRBV12-1 and J is TRBJ2-1; TRBD1 is the table's D call, not checked against the DNA. TRBV12-1 is a recognized pseudogene. The CDR3 is 21 residues long. The CDR3 region has the DNA TGTGCCAGCAGCGATATACCATCCACTGGGGGTTTACCACCCTCCTACAATGAGCAGTTCTTC. Protein sequence: CASSDIPSTGGLPPSYNEQFF.

This clonotype was seen a single time. The chain combines TRBV7-9 with TRBJ2-5; D unresolved. The J call is in doubt because the DNA end fits TRBJ2-1 better. Germline CDR1 and CDR2: SEHNR and FQNEAQ (reference sequence). The CDR3 is 17 amino acids. CDR3 nucleotides: TGTGCCAGCAGCCCACTTATAGGCTCGGACCTTATGAATGAGCAGTTCTTC. Protein product: CASSPLIGSDLMNEQFF.

The chain uses TRBV28 and TRBJ2-1, with 8 bases lining up with TRBD2. Trimming removed 6 bases from V and 0 bases from J; junction bases left unmatched: 7. The germline gives CDR1 MDHEN, CDR2 SYDVKM. The length of the CDR3 is 16 residues. This chain's CDR3 is CASSLIAGSSYNEQFF. CDR3 DNA: TGTGCCAGCAGCTTGATAGCGGGAAGCTCCTACAATGAGCAGTTCTTC.

This clonotype was counted only a few times. The rearrangement links TRBV20-1 to TRBJ1-1; 7 nucleotides align to TRBD1. The CDR3 consists of 15 residues. The germline CDR1 and CDR2 sequences are DFQATT and SNEGSKA (reference sequence). The ends lost 8 bases at V and 0 bases at J; junction bases unmatched: 12. CDR3 sequence reads: CSTLGDSLMNTEAFF. DNA of the CDR3: TGCAGTACCCTGGGGGACAGTCTCATGAACACTGAAGCTTTCTTT.

In its sample, this clonotype was seen a few times. The chain has TRBV6-6 and TRBJ2-2; 10 positions match TRBD1. This CDR3 has 16 residues. From germline, CDR1 is MNHNY and CDR2 SVGAGI (reference sequence). V gave up 4 bases and J gave up 4 bases; unmatched junction bases: 6. The CDR3 here is CASSWETGGLTGELFF. CDR3 in DNA: TGTGCCAGCAGTTGGGAGACAGGGGGCCTCACCGGGGAGCTGTTTTTT.

This clonotype was picked up a small number of times. The V call is TRBV7-8, the J call TRBJ2-3; tentative D call: TRBD1 (5 bases). Deletions cut 6 bases from V and 4 bases from J, with 11 bases between. Germline CDR1 SGHVS, CDR2 FQNEAQ. CDR3 length: 13 amino acids. The DNA for the CDR3 is TGTGCCAGCAGTCGAAGACAGCCAGATACGCAGTATTTT. Translated: CASSRRQPDTQYF.

This clonotype was recorded a few times. V usage is TRBV4-1 and J usage is TRBJ2-2; 8 bases align to TRBD2. The V and J ends lost 4 bases and 6 bases, in that order; junction bases with no gene match: 10. This CDR3 region has 16 residues. The germline V gene encodes CDR1 MGHRA and CDR2 YSYEKL. Here the CDR3 reads CASSPTSGGGAGELFF. The DNA for the CDR3 is TGCGCCAGCAGCCCAACTAGCGGAGGGGGGGCCGGGGAGCTGTTTTTT.

There are a few counts of this clonotype. The J gene is TRBJ2-7, the V gene TRBV5-1; D is uncertain. Between the trimmed V and J ends, which lost 2 bases and 3 bases, there was a span of 9 bases. Germline V gives CDR1 SGHRS, CDR2 YFSETQ. The CDR3 is 13 residues long. The CDR3 nucleotides are TGCGCCAGCAGCTTCACTTACCTCTACGAGCAGTACTTC. This sequence encodes CASSFTYLYEQYF.

This chain joins TRBV20-1 and TRBJ2-5; 9 bases are shared with TRBD2. J was trimmed by 4 bases and V by 3 bases; bases with no gene match: 9. Germline V gives CDR1 DFQATT, CDR2 SNEGSKA (reference sequence). The CDR3 consists of 15 residues. The CDR3 DNA is TGCAGTGCTAGTATCGCGGGAGGGGGAAGAGAGACCCAGTACTTC. This encodes CSASIAGGGRETQYF.

The chain carries TRBV20-1 and TRBJ2-5; D unclear. The J call is uncertain, as TRBJ2-7 better fits the DNA end. Per germline, CDR1 DFQATT and CDR2 SNEGSKA (reference sequence). The CDR3 sequence is 11 residues long. CDR3 loop: CSARNVNEQYF. In DNA, the CDR3 is TGCAGTGCTAGGAATGTTAACGAGCAGTACTTC.

This clonotype came up a few times. This chain uses TRBV5-1 with TRBJ2-1; D might be TRBD2 (6 bases). V was shortened by 1 base and J by 1 base, with 6 bases between the two germline ends. The CDR3 is 14 residues long. Germline V gene lookup returns CDR1 SGHRS and CDR2 YFSETQ. The chain's CDR3 is CASSLRESYNEQFF. CDR3 nucleotide sequence: TGCGCCAGCAGCTTGCGGGAGTCCTACAATGAGCAGTTCTTC.

A few counts support this clonotype. The rearrangement joins TRBV20-1 to TRBJ2-2; 8 positions agree with TRBD1. Trimming removed 3 bases from V and 4 bases from J; junction bases left unmatched: 4. This CDR3 comprises 14 residues. Germline CDR1 and CDR2: DFQATT and SNEGSKA (reference sequence). The CDR3 loop reads CSARGTGPTGELFF. CDR3 DNA: TGCAGTGCTAGGGGGACAGGTCCCACCGGGGAGCTGTTTTTT.

This rearrangement joins TRBV5-1 to TRBJ2-2, with 9 nucleotides matching TRBD1. CDR3 size: 16 residues. Per germline, CDR1 SGHRS and CDR2 YFSETQ. Unmatched junction bases numbered 5, after V lost 0 bases and J lost 5 bases. The CDR3 reads CASSLEATGGTGELFF. For the CDR3, the DNA is TGCGCCAGCAGCTTGGAGGCGACAGGGGGGACCGGGGAGCTGTTTTTT.

This CDR3 is CSARSRLESETQYF. The CDR3 nucleotides read TGCAGTGCTAGATCCCGCCTAGAATCAGAGACCCAGTACTTC. This chain links TRBV20-1 with TRBJ2-5; unclear D gene. The CDR3 contains 14 residues. Trimming removed 2 bases from V and 4 bases from J, with 14 bases in between. Germline lookup yields CDR1 DFQATT and CDR2 SNEGSKA (reference sequence).